What follows are 17 T cell receptor beta chains derived from one specimen sequenced in a study of blood T cell repertoires in COVID-19. The assay was immunoSEQ multiplex PCR, and TCRdb's table has in-frame clones only and misses some. The table has around 57,000 clones, approximately 90% seen once. The sequenced sample consisted of peripheral blood. These receptors originate from a human donor with active COVID-19. The donor label of this sample is uncertain.

The genes are TRBV13 and TRBJ1-6; 8 bases agree with TRBD1. The germline V gene encodes CDR1 PRHDT and CDR2 FYEKMQ (reference sequence). Germline trimming cut 6 bases from V and 2 bases from J; bases unmatched to any gene: 9. CDR3 length: 17 residues. CDR3 loop: CASSSRTGRTYNSPLHF. Here the CDR3 DNA reads TGTGCCAGCAGTTCCCGGACAGGGCGGACCTATAATTCACCCCTCCACTTT.

V usage is TRBV6-2 or TRBV6-3 and J usage is TRBJ2-7, with TRBD1 identical over 8 bases. Per germline, CDR1 MNHEY and CDR2 SVGEGT. The length of the CDR3 is 15 residues. With V trimmed by 5 bases and J by 3 bases, 9 bases remained unmatched. The CDR3 nucleotides are TGTGCCAGCAGTCGTCGGGGACAGGCTTTCTACGAGCAGTACTTC. Residues: CASSRRGQAFYEQYF.

This chain uses TRBV9 with TRBJ2-3, with 8 bases aligning to TRBD2. Germline V lookup: CDR1 SGDLS, CDR2 YYNGEE. The junction had 11 bases not matched to a gene; V was cut back by 3 bases and J by 5 bases. CDR3 length: 16 amino acids. The CDR3 DNA sequence: TGTGCCAGCAGCGAGGGACTAGTCAGGCCCCAAGATACGCAGTATTTT. Translating it yields CASSEGLVRPQDTQYF.

The V gene is TRBV18, the J gene TRBJ2-7; TRBD1 matches at 8 bases. Germline CDR1 KGHSH, CDR2 LQKENI. J gave up 2 bases and V 2 bases, and 2 bases lay outside the gene matches. The CDR3 is 14 residues long. The CDR3 bases are TGTGCCAGCTCACCAACGGGACAGGCCTACGAGCAGTACTTC. Translation gives CASSPTGQAYEQYF.

There are many counts of this clone. The J gene is TRBJ2-7, the V gene TRBV6-5, with D tentatively TRBD2 (6 bases). CDR3 length: 12 residues. Trimming removed 5 bases at V and 5 bases at J, with 10 bases between. Looked up from germline, CDR1 is MNHEY and CDR2 is SVGAGI. This chain's CDR3 is CASSNRRDEQYF. CDR3 coding DNA: TGTGCCAGCAGTAACAGGAGGGACGAGCAGTACTTC.

The DNA of the CDR3 is TGTGCCAGCAGCCAAGAGGGAAACACAGGGGTCCCCGGGGAGCTGTTTTTT. Translating it yields CASSQEGNTGVPGELFF. The chain links TRBV14 to TRBJ2-2; 7 nucleotides align to TRBD1. Germline lookup yields CDR1 SGHDN and CDR2 FVKESK. This CDR3 is 17 amino acids long. Germline trimming cut 0 bases from V and 6 bases from J; bases unmatched to any gene: 10.

This chain uses TRBV9 with TRBJ2-7, with a tentative D call TRBD2 (6 bases). The length of the CDR3 is 13 residues. Trimming shortened V by 4 bases and J by 9 bases, and 17 bases separated the two germline ends. CDR1 is SGDLS and CDR2 is YYNGEE in the germline V gene. CDR3 in DNA: TGTGCCAGCAGCTCCAAACCAGGGACTGTGCAGTACTTC. As protein: CASSSKPGTVQYF.

In DNA, the CDR3 is TGTGCCAGCAGGATTAGAACAGGGCCCTATGGCTACACCTTC. Its protein is CASRIRTGPYGYTF. The gene calls are TRBV27 and TRBJ1-2, with D maybe TRBD1 (6 bases). V lost 6 bases, J lost 4 bases, and 15 bases lay in between. This CDR3 contains 14 residues. Germline values: CDR1 MNHEY, CDR2 SMNVEV (reference sequence).

V is TRBV19 and J is TRBJ2-1; 9 positions match TRBD1. With V trimmed by 7 bases and J by 5 bases, 12 bases remained unmatched. The CDR3 is 16 amino acids. In germline, CDR1 is LNHDA, CDR2 SQIVND (reference sequence). CDR3 bases: TGTGCCAGTACCTATTCGCCGGGACAGGGTAACAATGAGCAGTTCTTC. Protein sequence: CASTYSPGQGNNEQFF. Full variable domain (missing parts from reference TRBV19 and TRBJ2-1): DGGITQSPKYLFRKEGQNVTLSCEQNLNHDAMYWYRQDPGQGLRLIYYSQIVNDFQKGDIAEGYSVSREKKESFPLTVTSAQKNPTAFYLCASTYSPGQGNNEQFFGPGTRLTVL.

Only a few counts were recorded for this clone. This chain uses TRBV11-2 with TRBJ1-2, with 7 bases identical to TRBD1. This CDR3 is 16 amino acids long. Germline loops: CDR1 SGHAT, CDR2 FQNNGV. The V and J ends lost 0 bases and 7 bases, in that order; junction bases with no gene match: 11. The CDR3 is CASSLDGQAPMSGYTF. The CDR3 region has the DNA TGTGCCAGCAGCTTAGATGGACAGGCCCCGATGAGTGGCTACACCTTC.

This rearrangement joins TRBV7-9 to TRBJ2-3; TRBD2 agrees at 8 bases. CDR1 is SEHNR, CDR2 FQNEAQ, per germline (reference sequence). V was pared by 11 bases and J by 5 bases, with 9 bases of the junction left unmatched. The CDR3 consists of 13 residues. The CDR3 sequence: CAVTGGQRDTQYF. DNA of the CDR3: TGTGCCGTCACGGGGGGGCAGAGAGATACGCAGTATTTT.

This chain uses TRBV11-3 with TRBJ2-1, with a possible D match to TRBD1 (5 bases). Germline V gives CDR1 SGHNT, CDR2 YENEEA. V dropped 3 bases and J dropped 0 bases, with 15 bases sitting between them. This CDR3 comprises 17 residues. CDR3 in amino acids: CASSLVRHRSSYNEQFF. The CDR3 DNA reads as TGTGCCAGCAGCTTGGTTCGGCACAGGAGCTCCTACAATGAGCAGTTCTTC.

V and J are TRBV18 and TRBJ2-5, with D perhaps matching TRBD2 (5 bases). The germline V and J ends were trimmed by 3 bases and 5 bases, with 19 bases remaining between them. The CDR3 contains 16 residues. Germline V gives CDR1 KGHSH, CDR2 LQKENI. CDR3 loop: CASSPIQAPPGETQYF. The CDR3 bases are TGTGCCAGCTCACCGATTCAGGCCCCGCCGGGGGAGACCCAGTACTTC.

This chain links TRBV9 with TRBJ2-7, with 9 bases lining up with TRBD2. The junction had 9 bases not matched to a gene; V was cut back by 4 bases and J by 4 bases. This CDR3 has 15 amino acids. From germline, CDR1 is SGDLS and CDR2 YYNGEE. For the CDR3, the DNA is TGTGCCAGCAGCCCTGGCGGGGGGGAAAATTACGAGCAGTACTTC. It encodes CASSPGGGENYEQYF.

V is TRBV19 and J is TRBJ1-5, with D possibly being TRBD1 (6 bases). Per germline, CDR1 LNHDA and CDR2 SQIVND (reference sequence). Trimming removed 5 bases from V and 3 bases from J, with 17 bases in between. This CDR3 spans 16 amino acids. The CDR3 sequence is CASSPDRAPDNQPQHF. The CDR3 DNA is TGTGCCAGTAGTCCGGACAGAGCTCCGGACAATCAGCCCCAGCATTTT.

This chain joins TRBV9 and TRBJ2-1; TRBD2 agrees at 9 bases. Per the germline V gene, CDR1 is SGDLS and CDR2 is YYNGEE. This CDR3 is built from 14 residues. With V trimmed by 4 bases and J by 5 bases, 4 bases remained unmatched. This CDR3 is CASSPGLADNEQFF. CDR3 coding DNA: TGTGCCAGCAGCCCGGGACTAGCCGACAATGAGCAGTTCTTC. Filled out from reference TRBV9 and TRBJ2-1, the complete variable domain reads DSGVTQTPKHLITATGQRVTLRCSPRSGDLSVYWYQQSLDQGLQFLIQYYNGEERAKGNILERFSAQQFPDLHSELNLSSLELGDSALYFCASSPGLADNEQFFGPGTRLTVL.

V is TRBV21-1 and J is TRBJ2-4; TRBD2 is the table's D call and was not checked against the DNA. TRBV21-1 is deemed a pseudogene. The length of the CDR3 is 17 residues. The CDR3 region is CASSKGSGDYPKNIQYF. The CDR3 DNA sequence: TGTGCCAGCAGCAAAGGGTCTGGGGACTATCCCAAAAACATTCAGTACTTC.